This T cell receptor beta chain comes out of a study of blood T cell repertoires in COVID-19. Study as a whole: T cells, B-cell-depleted T cells, or PBMCs provided the cDNA or gDNA that served as material.

The ends were cut back, 2 bases at V and 1 base at J, with 5 bases in the middle. Germline CDR1 is LGHNT and CDR2 is FRNRAP. CDR3 length equals 13 residues. Individuals drawn from 24 US areas were about 18 to 100 years old. Cohort 3 recovered donors had two negative PCRs, clearance, or symptom resolution. In the original processing: Researchers report that nucleated cell counts were estimated from reference gene primer amplification. Sequencing was performed with immunoSEQ multiplex PCR; in TCRdb, only in-frame clones are kept and a portion is missing. V, J and clone size reflect that table, while D and trimming were determined from the DNA. Among about 370,000 clones, approximately 92% were seen once, and the ten largest hold 0.9% to 1.1%.

The source of this sequence is a man aged 18 to 29 who had recovered from COVID-19. The sample was PBMCs or T cells enriched from blood (not recorded which). The chain recombines TRBV12-5 with TRBJ2-5; no firm D call. The CDR3 bases are TGTGCTAGTGGTTTGTCTATCCAAGAGACCCAGTACTTC. Translation: CASGLSIQETQYF.